Listed below are T cell receptor beta chains from one sample, sequenced in a study of regulatory and conventional T cells in RAG deficiency. Data came from immunoSEQ multiplex PCR; TCRdb stores just in-frame clones and leaves some out. The data contain tens of thousands of clones, about 90% of them singletons. These data were also reused for a study on regulatory T cells.

The specimen was Tregs sorted from blood. Every receptor here comes from a human donor in good health. Both conserved end residues are part of each CDR3. A D gene is named only where the DNA matches it firmly. Some rows have no size entry. The others give once, few or many, or a class for an expanded clone.

TRBV7-9	TRBJ1-1	TRBD1	NA	CASSFKGTGGAETEAFF	TGTGCCAGCAGCTTTAAAGGGACAGGGGGCGCAGAAACTGAAGCTTTCTTT
TRBV27	TRBJ2-3	TRBD1	NA	CASSLYGRTGVADTQYF	TGTGCCAGCAGTTTGTATGGCCGGACAGGGGTGGCAGATACGCAGTATTTT
TRBV28	TRBJ1-2	NA	NA	CASSITRFSYGYTF	TGTGCCAGCAGTATTACTCGGTTCTCCTATGGCTACACCTTC
TRBV5-4	TRBJ2-7	TRBD2	NA	CASSTRTSAGYEQYF	TGTGCCAGCAGCACCCGGACTAGCGCGGGCTACGAGCAGTACTTC
TRBV7-9	TRBJ2-6	NA	few	CASSLIQGGPGANVLTF	TGTGCCAGCAGCTTAATACAGGGAGGACCTGGGGCCAACGTCCTGACTTTC
TRBV6-5	TRBJ2-2	NA	NA	CASTLSGPGELFF	TGTGCCAGCACCCTTAGCGGTCCCGGGGAGCTGTTTTTT
TRBV12-5	TRBJ1-6	TRBD1	once	CASGLEQGFGNSPLHF	TGTGCTAGTGGTTTGGAACAGGGGTTTGGGAATTCACCCCTCCACTTT
TRBV10-2	TRBJ1-3	NA	NA	CASSSRHTVSGNTIYF	TGCGCCAGCTCAAGCAGACATACGGTCTCTGGAAACACCATATATTTT
TRBV30	TRBJ1-1	NA	NA	CAWGPRGLNTEAFF	TGTGCCTGGGGCCCCCGGGGCTTAAACACTGAAGCTTTCTTT
TRBV14	TRBJ1-1	NA	NA	CASSHWTPIGHTEAFF	TGTGCCAGCAGCCATTGGACTCCGATAGGCCACACTGAAGCTTTCTTT